This T cell receptor (beta chain) was sequenced in a study of cytomegalovirus exposure and HLA in healthy donors. Notes on this clone: Its ends do not fully match the called genes, so a read error is possible.

The CDR3 consists of 12 residues. Germline V gives CDR1 SNHLY, CDR2 FYNNEI. Vbeta (60) and Jbeta (13) primers were used in the PCR. The assay was immunoSEQ multiplex PCR, and TCRdb's table has in-frame clones only and misses some. This table lists some 200,000 clones. This TCR derives from a woman younger than 30 in good health and CMV-seropositive. V is TRBV2 and J is TRBJ2-5, with TRBD2 identical over 9 bases. The source material was PBMCs. CDR3 DNA sequence: TGTGCCAGCAGTGAAGCGCAGGCGGGAGGGCACTTC. Protein product: CASSEAQAGGHF.